This TCR beta chain was identified during a study of post-analysis software for immune sequencing data. About this clonotype itself: Its antigen remains unknown.

Whole-study findings and limits: Five or six TRBV segments, TRBV5-6, TRBV5-1 and TRBV20-1 among them, were found more frequent in patients than controls. Samples sharing a preparation batch grouped tightly together when assessed by F measure. The normalized Chao1 diversity of multiple sclerosis patients was significantly lower than that of controls.

Researchers reported that TCR beta cDNA libraries carried unique molecular identifiers. With about 0.95 to 10 million T cells as the source, 400,000 to 550,000 cDNA molecules resulted. TCRdb called the PCR reads again in MiXCR, with one record for every CDR3 protein. The sample carries about 460,000 distinct CDR3 sequences, less than 45% recorded once. CDR3 length: 14 residues. Germline values: CDR1 MDHEN, CDR2 SYDVKM. V was trimmed by 5 bases and J by 1 base, leaving 11 bases between them. Sample: blood. The TCR originated in a girl aged 5-17 years with multiple sclerosis. The chain is built from TRBV28 and TRBJ2-5, with D perhaps matching TRBD2 (5 bases). The DNA for the CDR3 is TGTGCCAGCAGTCCGATGGGAGTCCAAGAGACCCAGTACTTC. Its translation: CASSPMGVQETQYF.